This T cell receptor beta chain was sequenced during a study of blood T cell repertoires in COVID-19. As for the study in general: COVID-19 samples from acute and convalescent phases originated in the United States, Italy and Spain. T cells, B-cell-depleted T cells, or PBMCs supplied cDNA or gDNA.

Trimming removed 1 base at V and 4 bases at J, with 7 bases between. This CDR3 comprises 13 residues. The V gene's germline CDR1 is SEHNR and CDR2 FQNEAQ (reference sequence). In the source study's methods: Nucleated cell number was recorded as an estimate derived from reference gene primer amplification. Generated by immunoSEQ multiplex PCR, the TCRdb table keeps only in-frame clones and is missing some. The DNA gave D and trimming, while V, J and clone size come from that table. Of about 70,000 clones in the sample, 81% were seen once. Sequencing used peripheral blood. The rearrangement joins TRBV7-9 to TRBJ2-5; D unclear. This receptor was identified in a woman between 70 and 85 years old with acute or convalescent COVID-19. The CDR3 DNA follows: TGTGCCAGCAGCTTAGACGGCGGAGAGACCCAGTACTTC. Amino acids: CASSLDGGETQYF.